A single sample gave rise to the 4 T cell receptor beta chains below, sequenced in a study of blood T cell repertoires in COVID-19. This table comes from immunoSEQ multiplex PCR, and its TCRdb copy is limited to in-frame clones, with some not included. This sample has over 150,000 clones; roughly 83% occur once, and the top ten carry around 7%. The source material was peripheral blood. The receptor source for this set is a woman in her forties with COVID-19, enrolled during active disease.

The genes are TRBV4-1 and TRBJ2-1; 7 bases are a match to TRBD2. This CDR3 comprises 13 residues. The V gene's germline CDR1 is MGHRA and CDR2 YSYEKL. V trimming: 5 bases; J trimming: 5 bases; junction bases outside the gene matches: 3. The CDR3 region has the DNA TGCGCCAGCAGCTTGGCGGGGGACAATGAGCAGTTCTTC. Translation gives CASSLAGDNEQFF.

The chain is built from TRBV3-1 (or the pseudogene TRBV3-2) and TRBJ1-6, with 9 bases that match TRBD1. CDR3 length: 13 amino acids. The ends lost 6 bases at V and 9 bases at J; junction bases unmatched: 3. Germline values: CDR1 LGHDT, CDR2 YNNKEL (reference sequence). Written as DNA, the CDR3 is TGTGCCAGCAGAGTGACAGGGGGTTCACCCCTCCACTTT. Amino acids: CASRVTGGSPLHF.

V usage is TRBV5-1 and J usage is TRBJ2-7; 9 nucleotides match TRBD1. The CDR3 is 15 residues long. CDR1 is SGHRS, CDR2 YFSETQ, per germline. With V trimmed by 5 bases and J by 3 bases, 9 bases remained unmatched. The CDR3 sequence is CASRGTGPNYYEQYF. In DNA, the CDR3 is TGCGCCAGCAGGGGGACAGGGCCCAATTACTACGAGCAGTACTTC.

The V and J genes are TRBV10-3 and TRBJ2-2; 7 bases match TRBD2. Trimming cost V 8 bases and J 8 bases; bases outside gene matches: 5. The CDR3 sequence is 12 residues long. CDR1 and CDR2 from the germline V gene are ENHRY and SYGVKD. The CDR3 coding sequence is TGTGCCATCCCCCGGCGGGGGGGGGAGCTGTTTTTT. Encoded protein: CAIPRRGGELFF.